One sample yielded the 6 T cell receptor beta chains listed below, sequenced in a study of blood T cell repertoires in COVID-19. Clones were sequenced by immunoSEQ multiplex PCR, and TCRdb holds only the in-frame ones, with some missing. The data show some 31,000 clones, approximately 93% seen once. The sample consisted of peripheral blood. These receptors originate from a human donor in a cohort sampled during active COVID-19.

This clone has just one count. In nucleotides, the CDR3 is TGCGCCAGCAGCTCGGGACAGGGATCCTACGAGCAGTACTTC. It is translated as CASSSGQGSYEQYF. The chain joins TRBV5-1 to TRBJ2-7; TRBD1 matches 9 bases. Germline CDR1 reads SGHRS; CDR2 reads YFSETQ. With 3 bases clipped from V and 1 base from J, the junction kept 2 bases outside the gene matches. This CDR3 has 14 residues. The whole variable domain, filled in from reference TRBV5-1 and TRBJ2-7, reads KAGVTQTPRYLIKTRGQQVTLSCSPISGHRSVSWYQQTPGQGLQFLFEYFSETQRNKGNFPGRFSGRQFSNSRSEMNVSTLELGDSALYLCASSSGQGSYEQYFGPGTRLTVT.

The chain uses TRBV9 and TRBJ2-2; no definite D call. Germline CDR1 and CDR2: SGDLS and YYNGEE. The CDR3 is 19 amino acids. Trimming took off 1 base at V and 0 bases at J, with 19 bases between the two ends. The CDR3 here is CASSVPPYMRHSNTGELFF. CDR3 DNA: TGTGCCAGCAGCGTACCCCCCTATATGAGGCACTCGAACACCGGGGAGCTGTTTTTT.

This sequence joins TRBV7-3 and TRBJ2-1, with 14 positions matching TRBD2. V lost 5 bases, J lost 12 bases, and 9 bases stayed unmatched. Looked up from germline, CDR1 is SGHTA and CDR2 is FQGTGA. This CDR3 contains 15 residues. The CDR3 region has the DNA TGTGCCAGCAGCCCAGCGGGACTAGCGGGAGTTGGGCAGTTCTTC. Translated: CASSPAGLAGVGQFF.

The J gene is TRBJ2-5, the V gene TRBV7-3, with a possible D match to TRBD1 (6 bases). The CDR3 has 16 residues. V lost 5 bases to trimming and J lost 1 base, with 17 bases between them. Germline V CDR1 and CDR2: SGHTA, FQGTGA. CDR3 residues: CASSNLTGFFQETQYF. CDR3 DNA sequence: TGTGCCAGCAGCAATTTGACAGGTTTCTTCCAAGAGACCCAGTACTTC.

The chain links TRBV4-2 to TRBJ1-4, with 7 bases lining up with TRBD1. Germline loops: CDR1 LGHNA, CDR2 YNFKEQ. CDR3 length equals 15 residues. V was pared by 0 bases and J by 6 bases, with 4 bases of the junction left unmatched. The CDR3 is CASSQDWDRDEKLFF. The DNA of the CDR3 is TGTGCCAGCAGCCAAGATTGGGACAGAGATGAAAAACTGTTTTTT.

DNA of the CDR3: TGTGCCAGCAAGACCACGCAGGGGGGACCCATCACAGATACGCAGTATTTT. Translation: CASKTTQGGPITDTQYF. V and J are TRBV27 and TRBJ2-3, with D perhaps matching TRBD1 (7 bases). CDR1 is MNHEY, CDR2 SMNVEV, per germline (reference sequence). CDR3 length: 17 amino acids. The V and J ends lost 7 bases and 2 bases respectively, with 22 bases between them.